A selection of T cell receptor beta chains follows, all from one sample in a study of blood T cell repertoires in COVID-19. Assay used: immunoSEQ multiplex PCR; TCRdb lists only in-frame clones, some missing. The repertoire holds over 400,000 clones, roughly 88% seen once, with 1.4% to 1.5% in the top ten. The material sequenced was peripheral blood. These receptors were obtained from a woman aged 25 to 39 with active or convalescent COVID-19. The CDR3 runs from the conserved cysteine through the conserved F or W. The D gene is left open where the match is weak. The size entry is marked missing in some rows and otherwise reads once, few, many or a size class.

d_gene: -
v_gene: TRBV10-3
abundance: -
j_gene: TRBJ1-2
CDR3aa: CAISELQADDYGYTF
CDR3nt: TGTGCCATCAGTGAGTTACAAGCGGACGACTATGGCTACACCTTC

d_gene: -
v_gene: TRBV27
abundance: -
j_gene: TRBJ1-6
CDR3aa: CASRRVQNSPLHF
CDR3nt: TGTGCCAGCCGGAGGGTCCAAAATTCACCCCTCCACTTT

d_gene: -
v_gene: TRBV12-3/TRBV12-4
abundance: -
j_gene: TRBJ2-1
CDR3aa: CASRLSSYNEQFF
CDR3nt: TGTGCCAGCAGGCTCAGCTCCTACAATGAGCAGTTCTTC

d_gene: -
v_gene: TRBV11-2
abundance: once
j_gene: TRBJ1-1
CDR3aa: CASSLGMRAMNTEAFF
CDR3nt: TGTGCCAGCAGCTTGGGGATGAGGGCAATGAACACTGAAGCTTTCTTT

d_gene: TRBD2
v_gene: TRBV11-3
abundance: -
j_gene: TRBJ2-3
CDR3aa: CASSIYSGASIDTQYF
CDR3nt: TGTGCCAGCAGCATTTATAGCGGGGCTAGCATAGATACGCAGTATTTT

d_gene: TRBD1
v_gene: TRBV28
abundance: few
j_gene: TRBJ1-2
CDR3aa: CASTRTGGFGYTF
CDR3nt: TGTGCCAGCACCAGGACAGGGGGTTTTGGCTACACCTTC

d_gene: TRBD1
v_gene: TRBV28
abundance: -
j_gene: TRBJ1-1
CDR3aa: CASSTTGNYWTEAFF
CDR3nt: TGTGCCAGCAGTACGACAGGGAATTATTGGACTGAAGCTTTCTTT

d_gene: TRBD2
v_gene: TRBV5-1
abundance: -
j_gene: TRBJ2-1
CDR3aa: CASSRWEGPYNEQFF
CDR3nt: TGCGCCAGCAGCAGATGGGAGGGGCCCTACAATGAGCAGTTCTTC

d_gene: -
v_gene: TRBV29-1
abundance: -
j_gene: TRBJ1-1
CDR3aa: CSVEGRQMNTEAFF
CDR3nt: TGCAGCGTTGAAGGCCGACAGATGAACACTGAAGCTTTCTTT

d_gene: -
v_gene: TRBV12-5
abundance: -
j_gene: TRBJ1-5
CDR3aa: CASVNPGGPQHF
CDR3nt: TGTGCTAGTGTAAATCCAGGTGGGCCCCAGCATTTT

d_gene: -
v_gene: TRBV5-4
abundance: -
j_gene: TRBJ2-7
CDR3aa: CASSLGSGSYEQYF
CDR3nt: TGTGCCAGCAGCTTGGGGTCAGGTTCCTACGAGCAGTACTTC

d_gene: -
v_gene: TRBV18
abundance: -
j_gene: TRBJ1-1
CDR3aa: CASSLGQTTLNTEAFF
CDR3nt: TGTGCCAGCTCGCTAGGACAGACTACTCTGAACACTGAAGCTTTCTTT

d_gene: TRBD2
v_gene: TRBV24-1
abundance: -
j_gene: TRBJ2-1
CDR3aa: CATSDPRGAGGRDEQFF
CDR3nt: TGTGCCACCAGTGACCCCCGGGGTGCGGGAGGGAGAGATGAGCAGTTCTTC

d_gene: TRBD2
v_gene: TRBV6-6
abundance: -
j_gene: TRBJ2-5
CDR3aa: CASRGLAGVGETQYF
CDR3nt: TGTGCCAGCAGAGGACTAGCGGGAGTCGGGGAGACCCAGTACTTC

d_gene: -
v_gene: TRBV5-6
abundance: -
j_gene: TRBJ2-7
CDR3aa: CASSLAGSLASDF
CDR3nt: TGTGCCAGCAGCTTGGCGGGAAGCCTTGCATCGGACTTC

d_gene: TRBD1
v_gene: TRBV14
abundance: -
j_gene: TRBJ2-2
CDR3aa: CASSPGGPNTGELFF
CDR3nt: TGTGCCAGCAGCCCAGGGGGTCCGAACACCGGGGAGCTGTTTTTT

d_gene: TRBD1
v_gene: TRBV13
abundance: -
j_gene: TRBJ2-3
CDR3aa: CASSRQGGLLTDTQYF
CDR3nt: TGTGCCAGCAGTAGACAGGGGGGATTGCTCACAGATACGCAGTATTTT

d_gene: -
v_gene: TRBV3-1/TRBV3-2
abundance: -
j_gene: TRBJ1-3
CDR3aa: CASSQVLHTSGNTIYF
CDR3nt: TGTGCCAGCAGCCAAGTCTTACACACGTCTGGAAACACCATATATTTT

d_gene: -
v_gene: TRBV9
abundance: -
j_gene: TRBJ2-1
CDR3aa: CASSVGSPGHNEQFF
CDR3nt: TGTGCCAGCAGCGTAGGGTCTCCAGGGCACAATGAGCAGTTCTTC

d_gene: TRBD1
v_gene: TRBV5-1
abundance: -
j_gene: TRBJ2-7
CDR3aa: CASTQGAGYEQYF
CDR3nt: TGCGCCAGCACCCAGGGGGCAGGTTACGAGCAGTACTTC

d_gene: TRBD2
v_gene: TRBV5-1
abundance: -
j_gene: TRBJ2-1
CDR3aa: CASSLAGLAGGPSYNEQFF
CDR3nt: TGCGCCAGCAGCTTGGCCGGACTAGCGGGAGGGCCTTCCTACAATGAGCAGTTCTTC

d_gene: -
v_gene: TRBV20-1
abundance: -
j_gene: TRBJ1-1
CDR3aa: CSARDLQEAFF
CDR3nt: TGCAGTGCTAGAGATCTTCAGGAAGCTTTCTTT

d_gene: -
v_gene: TRBV18
abundance: -
j_gene: TRBJ1-1
CDR3aa: CASSPGPGAAFF
CDR3nt: TGTGCCAGCTCACCTGGACCTGGGGCAGCTTTCTTT

d_gene: -
v_gene: TRBV5-1
abundance: -
j_gene: TRBJ1-4
CDR3aa: CASSLVGVNEKLFF
CDR3nt: TGCGCCAGCAGCTTGGTGGGCGTTAATGAAAAACTGTTTTTT

d_gene: -
v_gene: TRBV10-1
abundance: once
j_gene: TRBJ1-2
CDR3aa: CASSPSGTPGGYTF
CDR3nt: TGCGCCAGCAGTCCCTCCGGGACTCCAGGGGGCTACACCTTC

d_gene: -
v_gene: TRBV14
abundance: -
j_gene: TRBJ2-7
CDR3aa: CASSRRGHYEQYF
CDR3nt: TGTGCCAGCAGTCGAAGGGGACACTACGAGCAGTACTTC

d_gene: -
v_gene: TRBV7-9
abundance: -
j_gene: TRBJ1-2
CDR3aa: CASSSGLSYGYTF
CDR3nt: TGTGCCAGCAGTTCCGGACTGTCCTATGGCTACACCTTC

d_gene: -
v_gene: TRBV6-6
abundance: few
j_gene: TRBJ1-1
CDR3aa: CAISNTGQNTEAFF
CDR3nt: TGTGCCATCTCAAACACTGGACAGAACACTGAAGCTTTCTTT

d_gene: TRBD2
v_gene: TRBV6-5
abundance: -
j_gene: TRBJ2-3
CDR3aa: CASSGGLLTDTQYF
CDR3nt: TGTGCCAGCAGCGGGGGACTACTCACAGATACGCAGTATTTT

d_gene: TRBD1
v_gene: TRBV5-1
abundance: -
j_gene: TRBJ1-1
CDR3aa: CASSLVSGTGKAEAFF
CDR3nt: TGCGCCAGCAGCTTGGTCTCCGGGACAGGGAAAGCTGAAGCTTTCTTT

d_gene: -
v_gene: TRBV24-1
abundance: -
j_gene: TRBJ2-1
CDR3aa: CVPSTGSSYNEQFF
CDR3nt: TGTGTCCCTTCAACCGGTAGCTCCTACAATGAGCAGTTCTTC

d_gene: TRBD1
v_gene: TRBV3-1/TRBV3-2
abundance: -
j_gene: TRBJ1-3
CDR3aa: CASSQGQGSGNTIYF
CDR3nt: TGTGCCAGCAGCCAAGGACAGGGGTCTGGAAACACCATATATTTT

d_gene: -
v_gene: TRBV27
abundance: -
j_gene: TRBJ1-2
CDR3aa: CASSLRRDAPGGYTF
CDR3nt: TGTGCCAGCAGTTTAAGGAGGGACGCGCCTGGGGGCTACACCTTC

d_gene: -
v_gene: TRBV10-1
abundance: few
j_gene: TRBJ1-1
CDR3aa: CASSESAGVDTEAFF
CDR3nt: TGCGCCAGCAGTGAGTCAGCCGGTGTAGACACTGAAGCTTTCTTT

d_gene: TRBD2
v_gene: TRBV5-4
abundance: -
j_gene: TRBJ2-5
CDR3aa: CASSPGGSAGQETQYF
CDR3nt: TGTGCCAGCAGCCCGGGAGGGTCCGCGGGGCAAGAGACCCAGTACTTC

d_gene: -
v_gene: TRBV19
abundance: -
j_gene: TRBJ1-6
CDR3aa: CASSIPIPAGVAPLHF
CDR3nt: TGTGCCAGTAGTATCCCGATCCCCGCAGGGGTGGCACCCCTCCACTTT

d_gene: -
v_gene: TRBV5-6
abundance: -
j_gene: TRBJ1-5
CDR3aa: CASSSYRLDSNYQPQHF
CDR3nt: TGTGCCAGCAGCTCATACCGGTTAGACAGCAACTATCAGCCCCAGCATTTT

d_gene: TRBD2
v_gene: TRBV15
abundance: -
j_gene: TRBJ2-1
CDR3aa: CATEMWRGGSYNEQFF
CDR3nt: TGTGCCACCGAGATGTGGCGGGGGGGCTCCTACAATGAGCAGTTCTTC

d_gene: TRBD1
v_gene: TRBV28
abundance: -
j_gene: TRBJ1-2
CDR3aa: CASSIGTDTRGYTF
CDR3nt: TGTGCCAGCAGTATTGGGACAGATACTCGGGGCTACACCTTC

d_gene: -
v_gene: TRBV19
abundance: -
j_gene: TRBJ1-5
CDR3aa: CASSTGVNNQPQHF
CDR3nt: TGTGCCAGTAGTACGGGGGTAAACAATCAGCCCCAGCATTTT

d_gene: -
v_gene: TRBV20-1
abundance: few
j_gene: TRBJ1-1
CDR3aa: CSARGAGEAFF
CDR3nt: TGCAGTGCCCGCGGGGCAGGGGAAGCTTTCTTT

d_gene: TRBD1
v_gene: TRBV2
abundance: -
j_gene: TRBJ1-2
CDR3aa: CASSEAPASDRGWGYTF
CDR3nt: TGTGCCAGCAGTGAAGCGCCTGCCTCGGACAGGGGGTGGGGCTACACCTTC